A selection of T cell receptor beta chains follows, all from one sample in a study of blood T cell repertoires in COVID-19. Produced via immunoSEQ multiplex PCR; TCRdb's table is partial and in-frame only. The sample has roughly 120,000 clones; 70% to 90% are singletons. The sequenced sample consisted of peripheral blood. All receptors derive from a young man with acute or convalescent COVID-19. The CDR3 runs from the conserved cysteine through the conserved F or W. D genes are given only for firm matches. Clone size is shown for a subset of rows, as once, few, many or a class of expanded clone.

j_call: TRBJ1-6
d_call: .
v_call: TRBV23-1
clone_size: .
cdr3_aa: CASSQEGWFVDSPLHF
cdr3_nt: TGCGCCAGCAGTCAGGAGGGTTGGTTTGTGGATTCACCCCTCCACTTT

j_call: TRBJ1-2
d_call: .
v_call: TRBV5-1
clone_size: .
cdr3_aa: CASSLDPNYGYTF
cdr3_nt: TGCGCCAGCAGCTTGGATCCGAACTATGGCTACACCTTC

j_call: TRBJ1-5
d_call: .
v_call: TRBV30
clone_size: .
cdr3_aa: CAWSVRAGASNQPQHF
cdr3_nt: TGTGCCTGGAGTGTAAGGGCAGGGGCTAGCAATCAGCCCCAGCATTTT

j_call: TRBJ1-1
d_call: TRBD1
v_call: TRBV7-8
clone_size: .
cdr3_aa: CASTLPGTGGLMNTEAFF
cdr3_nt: TGTGCCAGTACCCTCCCCGGGACAGGGGGCCTAATGAACACTGAAGCTTTCTTT

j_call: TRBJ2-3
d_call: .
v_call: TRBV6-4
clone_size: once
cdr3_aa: CASSLEASHTDTQYF
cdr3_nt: TGTGCCAGCAGTCTTGAGGCAAGCCACACAGATACGCAGTATTTT

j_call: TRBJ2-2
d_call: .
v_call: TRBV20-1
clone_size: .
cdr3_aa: CSASAGNTGELFF
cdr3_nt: TGCAGTGCTAGTGCGGGGAACACCGGGGAGCTGTTTTTT

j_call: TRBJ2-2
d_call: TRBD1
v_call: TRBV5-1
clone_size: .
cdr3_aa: CASSLGQGVGELFF
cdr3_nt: TGCGCCAGCAGCTTAGGACAGGGAGTCGGGGAGCTGTTTTTT

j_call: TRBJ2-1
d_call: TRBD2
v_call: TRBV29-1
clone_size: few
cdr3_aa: CSVLLAGAINEQFF
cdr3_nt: TGCAGCGTCTTACTAGCGGGGGCCATAAATGAGCAGTTCTTC

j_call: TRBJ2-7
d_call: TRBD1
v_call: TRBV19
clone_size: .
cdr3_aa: CASRWGTGASYEQYF
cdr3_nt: TGTGCCAGTAGGTGGGGAACAGGGGCCTCCTACGAGCAGTACTTC

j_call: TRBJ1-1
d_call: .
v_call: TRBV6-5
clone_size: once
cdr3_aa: CASSRQKNTEAFF
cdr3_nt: TGTGCCAGCAGTAGACAGAAAAACACTGAAGCTTTCTTT

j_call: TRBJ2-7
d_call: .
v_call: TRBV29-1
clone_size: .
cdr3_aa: CSVETGESYEQYF
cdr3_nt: TGCAGCGTTGAAACAGGAGAGTCCTACGAGCAGTACTTC

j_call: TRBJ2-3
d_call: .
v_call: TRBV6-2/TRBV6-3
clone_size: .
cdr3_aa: CASSYQGLSGPDTQYF
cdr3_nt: TGTGCCAGCAGTTACCAGGGGCTCTCGGGCCCAGATACGCAGTATTTT

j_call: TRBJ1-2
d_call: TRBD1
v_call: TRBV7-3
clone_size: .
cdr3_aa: CASSPSGTENYGYTF
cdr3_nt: TGTGCCAGCAGCCCTTCCGGGACAGAAAACTATGGCTACACCTTC

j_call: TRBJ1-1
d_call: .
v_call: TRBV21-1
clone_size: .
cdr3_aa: CANLLRDRDTEAFF
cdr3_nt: TGTGCCAACCTTCTCCGGGACAGAGACACTGAAGCTTTCTTT

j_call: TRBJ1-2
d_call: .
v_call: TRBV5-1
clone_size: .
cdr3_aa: CASSLAGEGYSGYTF
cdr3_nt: TGCGCCAGCAGCCTGGCGGGAGAGGGGTATAGTGGCTACACCTTC

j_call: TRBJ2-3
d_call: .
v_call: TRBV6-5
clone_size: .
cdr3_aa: CASMGAVTDTQYF
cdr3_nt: TGTGCCAGCATGGGGGCCGTCACAGATACGCAGTATTTT

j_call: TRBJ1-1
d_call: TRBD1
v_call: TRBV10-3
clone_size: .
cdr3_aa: CAISDDREVNTEAFF
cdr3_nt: TGTGCCATCAGTGACGACAGGGAGGTGAACACTGAAGCTTTCTTT

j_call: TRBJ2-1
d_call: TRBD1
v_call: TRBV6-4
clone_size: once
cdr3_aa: CASSDFTGGSYNEQFF
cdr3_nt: TGTGCCAGCAGTGATTTTACAGGGGGCTCCTACAATGAGCAGTTCTTC

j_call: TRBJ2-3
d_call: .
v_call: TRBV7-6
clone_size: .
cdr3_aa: CASSLATGQGDTQYF
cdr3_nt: TGTGCCAGCAGCTTGGCGACAGGTCAGGGAGATACGCAGTATTTT

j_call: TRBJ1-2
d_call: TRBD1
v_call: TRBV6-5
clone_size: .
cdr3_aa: CASRSTGESYGYTF
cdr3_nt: TGTGCCAGCAGATCGACAGGGGAGTCATATGGCTACACCTTC

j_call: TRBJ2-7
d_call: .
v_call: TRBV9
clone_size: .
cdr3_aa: CASSSLRDYEQYF
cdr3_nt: TGTGCCAGCAGCTCATTGAGGGACTACGAGCAGTACTTC

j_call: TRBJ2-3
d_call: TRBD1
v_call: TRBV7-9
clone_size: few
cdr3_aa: CASSPRGPDTQYF
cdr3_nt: TGTGCCAGCAGCCCCAGGGGGCCCGATACGCAGTATTTT

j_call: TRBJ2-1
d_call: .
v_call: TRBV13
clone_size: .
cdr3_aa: CASSLGGREEVGNEQFF
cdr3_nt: TGTGCCAGCAGCTTAGGTGGCAGGGAAGAGGTAGGGAATGAGCAGTTCTTC

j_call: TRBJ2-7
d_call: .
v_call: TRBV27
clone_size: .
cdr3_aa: CASSSGSSYEQYF
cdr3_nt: TGTGCCAGCAGTTCAGGGTCGTCCTACGAGCAGTACTTC

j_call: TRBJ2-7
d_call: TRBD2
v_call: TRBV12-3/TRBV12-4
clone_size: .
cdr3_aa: CASSLVLAGVAYF
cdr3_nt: TGTGCCAGCAGTTTAGTACTAGCGGGGGTGGCGTACTTC

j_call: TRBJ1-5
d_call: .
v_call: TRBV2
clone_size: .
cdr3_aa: CASSKDRRNQPQHF
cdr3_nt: TGTGCCAGCAGTAAGGACAGACGCAATCAGCCCCAGCATTTT

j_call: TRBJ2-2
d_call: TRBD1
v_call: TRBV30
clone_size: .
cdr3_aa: CAWKGTGFGELFF
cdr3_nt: TGTGCCTGGAAGGGGACAGGGTTCGGGGAGCTGTTTTTT

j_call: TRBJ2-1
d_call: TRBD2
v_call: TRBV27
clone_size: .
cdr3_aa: CASSYAGVYNEQFF
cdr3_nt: TGTGCCAGCAGTTACGCGGGAGTGTACAATGAGCAGTTCTTC

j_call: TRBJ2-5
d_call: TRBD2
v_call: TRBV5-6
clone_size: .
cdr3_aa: CASSFIAGGQTQYF
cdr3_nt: TGTGCCAGCAGCTTCATAGCGGGAGGCCAGACCCAGTACTTC

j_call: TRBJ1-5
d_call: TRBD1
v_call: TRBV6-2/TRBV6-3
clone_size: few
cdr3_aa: CASSIDRVVQPQHF
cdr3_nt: TGTGCCAGCAGTATCGACAGGGTAGTACAGCCCCAGCATTTT

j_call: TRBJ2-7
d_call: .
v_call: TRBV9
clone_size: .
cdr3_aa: CASSVAGEGYEQYF
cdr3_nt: TGTGCCAGCAGCGTAGCAGGGGAAGGGTACGAGCAGTACTTC

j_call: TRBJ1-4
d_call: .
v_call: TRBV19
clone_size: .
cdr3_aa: CASSINRDINEKLFF
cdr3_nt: TGTGCCAGTAGTATTAACCGGGACATAAATGAAAAACTGTTTTTT

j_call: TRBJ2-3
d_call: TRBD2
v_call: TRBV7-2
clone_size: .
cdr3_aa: CASSPFTSGGTDTQYF
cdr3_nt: TGTGCCAGCAGCCCCTTTACTAGCGGGGGGACAGATACGCAGTATTTT

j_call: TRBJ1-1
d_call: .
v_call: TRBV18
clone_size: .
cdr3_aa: CASSPNSGTEAFF
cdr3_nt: TGTGCCAGCTCACCCAATTCAGGGACTGAAGCTTTCTTT

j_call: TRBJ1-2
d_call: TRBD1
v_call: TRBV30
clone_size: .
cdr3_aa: CAWSVDRDYGYTF
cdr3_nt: TGTGCCTGGAGTGTAGACAGGGACTATGGCTACACCTTC

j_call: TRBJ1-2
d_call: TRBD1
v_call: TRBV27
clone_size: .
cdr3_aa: CASSLYAQGADGYTF
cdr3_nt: TGTGCCAGCAGTTTATATGCTCAGGGGGCGGATGGCTACACCTTC

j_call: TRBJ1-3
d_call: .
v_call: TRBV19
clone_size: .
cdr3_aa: CASSMGGRSSGNTIYF
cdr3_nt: TGTGCCAGTAGTATGGGGGGACGGAGCTCTGGAAACACCATATATTTT

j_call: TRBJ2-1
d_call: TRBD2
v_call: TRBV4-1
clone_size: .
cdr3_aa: CASSPSLAGEIYNEQFF
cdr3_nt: TGCGCCAGCAGCCCATCCCTAGCGGGGGAAATCTACAATGAGCAGTTCTTC

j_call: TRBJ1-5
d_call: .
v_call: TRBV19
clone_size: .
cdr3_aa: CASSIGDTNQPQHF
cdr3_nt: TGTGCCAGTAGTATTGGGGACACCAATCAGCCCCAGCATTTT

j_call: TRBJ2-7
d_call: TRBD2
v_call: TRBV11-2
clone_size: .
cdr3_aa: CASSLERGVSYEQYF
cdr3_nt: TGTGCCAGCAGCTTAGAGCGGGGGGTCTCCTACGAGCAGTACTTC

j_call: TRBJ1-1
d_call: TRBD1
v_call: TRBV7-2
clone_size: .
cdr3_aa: CASSLRADRGEAFF
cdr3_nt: TGTGCCAGCAGCCTCAGGGCGGACAGGGGTGAAGCTTTCTTT